The T cell receptor (beta chain) under discussion was sequenced for a study of T cell responses to AZD1222 COVID-19 vaccine. Study summary: Pooled samples include second doses given at about 4 or 12 weeks.

Study-wide findings and caveats: The study sampled repertoires only after the peak T cell response.

The table came from immunoSEQ multiplex PCR; TCRdb's copy has only in-frame clones and leaves some out. Of under 200,000 clones in the sample, 94% were seen once. This clone was picked up one time. Its antigen is still unknown. Trimming removed 0 bases from V and 0 bases from J, with 3 bases in between. This CDR3 comprises 14 residues. Germline-derived CDR1 and CDR2 are MNHEY and SVGAGI. Sequencing was performed on peripheral blood, taken on day 0 of AZD1222 vaccination. The TCR comes from an adult in good health. The V and J genes are TRBV6-5 and TRBJ1-5; D unresolved. CDR3 nucleotide sequence: TGTGCCAGCAGTTACTCGAGTAGCAATCAGCCCCAGCATTTT. Its protein product is CASSYSSSNQPQHF.